This is a list of T cell receptor beta chains from one sample in a study of control samples from healthy donors and cancer patients. Here immunoSEQ multiplex PCR was the method, and the copy in TCRdb shows in-frame clones only, minus some. Of 100,000 to 120,000 clones in the sample, 80% to 90% are singletons; the top ten hold 13%. What was sequenced was blood. Receptors were obtained from a woman aged 50 to 65 in good health. Each CDR3 is given with its conserved first and last residue. A D gene is named only where the DNA matches it firmly. Only part of the rows carry a size: once, few, many, or a class if the clone is expanded.

TRBD2 once TRBJ2-1 TRBV4-2 CASSQDLGLAVNEQFF TGTGCCAGCAGCCAAGATTTGGGACTAGCGGTCAATGAGCAGTTCTTC
. . TRBJ2-7 TRBV29-1 CSVGTKGDEQYF TGCAGCGTTGGGACTAAAGGGGACGAGCAGTACTTC
TRBD2 . TRBJ2-7 TRBV2 CASTGLADYEQYF TGTGCCAGCACCGGACTAGCGGACTACGAGCAGTACTTC
TRBD1 . TRBJ1-1 TRBV28 CASIPTGRGNTEAFF TGTGCCAGCATCCCGACAGGGAGGGGGAACACTGAAGCTTTCTTT
. once TRBJ2-7 TRBV5-6 CASSLWRNHYEQYF TGTGCCAGCAGCCTGTGGAGAAACCACTACGAGCAGTACTTC
. . TRBJ1-5 TRBV6-5 CASTTDRNQPQHF TGTGCCAGCACCACGGACAGAAATCAGCCCCAGCATTTT
TRBD2 . TRBJ2-2 TRBV4-2 CASSQERGGTGELFF TGTGCCAGCAGCCAAGAGCGGGGGGGCACCGGGGAGCTGTTTTTT
. . TRBJ2-6 TRBV27 CASSYGGQGANVLTF TGTGCCAGCAGTTACGGGGGGCAAGGGGCCAACGTCCTGACTTTC
. . TRBJ1-6 TRBV5-8 CASSLQSGHNSPLHF TGTGCCAGCAGCTTACAATCAGGGCACAATTCACCCCTCCACTTT
. . TRBJ1-1 TRBV7-2 CASSLHGNTEAFF TGTGCCAGCAGCTTACATGGGAACACTGAAGCTTTCTTT
TRBD2 . TRBJ2-7 TRBV7-2 CASSLHTSGGAYEQYF TGTGCCAGCAGCTTACATACTAGCGGGGGGGCCTACGAGCAGTACTTC
TRBD2 . TRBJ2-7 TRBV7-3 CASSFQLAGVSEQYF TGTGCCAGCAGCTTCCAACTAGCGGGAGTATCCGAGCAGTACTTC
. . TRBJ2-7 TRBV7-9 CASSPDAVSYEQYF TGTGCCAGCAGCCCGGACGCCGTTTCCTACGAGCAGTACTTC
. . TRBJ1-4 TRBV11-2 CASSPSPESNEKLFF TGTGCCAGCAGCCCATCCCCAGAATCTAATGAAAAACTGTTTTTT
TRBD2 . TRBJ2-2 TRBV6-2/TRBV6-3 CASSYPGLAGVLNGELFF TGTGCCAGCAGTTACCCAGGACTAGCGGGAGTATTGAACGGGGAGCTGTTTTTT
. . TRBJ1-6 TRBV28 CASSFEGRTPLHF TGTGCCAGCAGTTTTGAGGGGAGGACACCCCTCCACTTT
TRBD1 . TRBJ1-2 TRBV28 CASSRDSYGYTF TGTGCCAGCAGTCGGGACAGTTATGGCTACACCTTC
. . TRBJ2-1 TRBV7-7 CASSPGSTGANEQFF TGTGCTAGCAGCCCGGGCTCCACCGGGGCCAATGAGCAGTTCTTC
. . TRBJ1-3 TRBV7-3 CASSPEGGNTIYF TGTGCCAGCAGCCCAGAGGGCGGAAACACCATATATTTT
. . TRBJ1-1 TRBV7-9 CASSLATDRNTEAFF TGTGCCAGCAGCTTAGCGACGGACAGGAACACTGAAGCTTTCTTT
. . TRBJ1-1 TRBV6-6 CASSLGSAGTEAFF TGTGCCAGTTCTCTGGGGTCTGCCGGCACTGAAGCTTTCTTT
. . TRBJ2-5 TRBV6-2/TRBV6-3 CASSYGLSAQETQYF TGTGCCAGCAGTTACGGTTTATCAGCGCAAGAGACCCAGTACTTC
. . TRBJ1-2 TRBV4-3 CASSQGQGGYGYTF TGCGCCAGCAGCCAAGGCCAGGGTGGGTATGGCTACACCTTC
. . TRBJ1-1 TRBV7-9 CASSLSRGVTEAFF TGTGCCAGCAGCTTATCCCGGGGGGTCACTGAAGCTTTCTTT
. . TRBJ1-2 TRBV28 CASSLVGVRYGYTF TGTGCCAGCAGTTTAGTAGGGGTTCGTTATGGCTACACCTTC
. . TRBJ2-1 TRBV29-1 CSVQGGAGTSYNEQFF TGCAGCGTCCAAGGGGGGGCGGGTACCTCCTACAATGAGCAGTTCTTC
. . TRBJ1-5 TRBV28 CASSLGGYSNQPQHF TGTGCCAGCAGTTTGGGGGGATATAGCAATCAGCCCCAGCATTTT